The following is a T cell receptor beta chain sequence with its context. V was pared by 8 bases and J by 4 bases, with 12 bases of the junction left unmatched. Germline values: CDR1 MDHEN, CDR2 SYDVKM. The CDR3 has 15 residues. This sample was taken from a study of blood T cell repertoires in COVID-19. Data came from immunoSEQ multiplex PCR; TCRdb stores just in-frame clones and leaves some out. The sample includes fewer than 200,000 clones, about 83% of them seen just once. The receptor was isolated from a woman aged 70-85 years with COVID-19, enrolled during active disease. The rearrangement uses TRBV28 and TRBJ2-7; 9 nucleotides align to TRBD2. The sample taken for sequencing was peripheral blood. The CDR3 nucleotides read TGTGCCAGCGAAAATAGCGGGAGTTTTAGTTACGAGCAGTACTTC. This sequence encodes CASENSGSFSYEQYF.